This is a list of T cell receptor beta chains from one sample in a study of T-cell reconstitution after alpha-beta-depleted transplantation in children. TCRdb re-called the PCR reads with MiXCR, one entry per CDR3 protein. The table has 250,000 to 400,000 distinct CDR3 sequences, around 25% seen once. The material was PBMCs, mostly from graft donor cells, obtained 180 days after TCRalphabeta/CD19-depleted stem cell transplant. Source of these receptors: a male patient between 10 and 17 years old who had a stem cell transplant for acute lymphoblastic leukemia, so the T cells may come from the graft donor. Each CDR3 is given without its conserved first and last residue.

cdr3_length	v_call	cdr3_aa
11	TRBV28	ASSFLQGLGQF
16	TRBV9	ASSVQSSGLARTDTQY
14	TRBV7-2	ASSLGPRTSTDTQY
14	TRBV12-3/TRBV12-4	ASSLPGTGSGDTQY
10	TRBV21-1	ASRTGLYEQY
14	TRBV9	ASSVAALVYDNEQF
13	TRBV5-1	ASSSRGSSTDTQY
11	TRBV2	ASNPGTTYEQY
11	TRBV19	ASSIASTDTQY
14	TRBV7-3	ASSLGLAEAYNEQF
13	TRBV6-1	ASTVWAGSYNEQF
10	TRBV29-1	SVEISSYEQY
17	TRBV10-3	AITAGGGRGRDPFYEQY
17	TRBV3-1	ASSQRFGTSGISSYEQY
11	TRBV29-1	SVDSGGVETQY
11	TRBV5-1	ASSLSRDYEQY
13	TRBV20-1	SARGAGTVTGELF
10	TRBV19	ASSIGHNEQF
13	TRBV20-1	SARIRRWDTDTQY
12	TRBV27	ASRTDTLSTEAF
9	TRBV27	ASSLSTEQF
11	TRBV21-1	AAKEGSSYEQY
13	TRBV4-1	ASSLLRDRSYEQY
12	TRBV7-9	ASSPMRGLNIQY
12	TRBV5-1	ASSYQGAPGELF
9	TRBV12-3/TRBV12-4	ASSTLGGYT
13	TRBV6-1	ASSEVGFGGHEQY
14	TRBV2	ASRGVPGISYNEQF
11	TRBV6-2/TRBV6-3	ASSYWGYNEQF
12	TRBV5-1	ASSRGTTYNEQF
10	TRBV7-9	ASINSTGDLY
15	TRBV11-2	ASSLGQANSGANVLT
14	TRBV19	ASRISYRADGNTIY
13	TRBV7-9	ASSSGLAGGYEQY
10	TRBV18	ASSHDGYGYT
15	TRBV11-2	ASSLDLLGLGRNTIY
13	TRBV18	ASSPIVGEIYGYT
18	TRBV11-2	ASSLGGRTGQRFAKNIQY
12	TRBV6-5	ASSYYHGPNEQF
13	TRBV7-3	ASSADRGPAYEQY
10	TRBV29-1	SVQVLQETQY
11	TRBV6-6	ASSYTGDHEQY
11	TRBV12-3/TRBV12-4	ASSPPGWETQY
15	TRBV7-2	ASSLGFGTRGHNEQF
14	TRBV6-5	ASSYLLAGGGETRY
14	TRBV7-9	ASSLQGQAYSYEQY
12	TRBV4-1	ASSLSTPVEKLF
11	TRBV11-2	ASSLAGFDGYT
12	TRBV20-1	SARRVASTDTQY
12	TRBV27	ATNRVCHTGELF
13	TRBV14	ASSQIAGMTYEQY
11	TRBV5-1	ASSMDRPYEQY
13	TRBV6-1	ASSEGGAGNQPQH
13	TRBV12-3/TRBV12-4	ASSLASAGYNEQF
15	TRBV2	ASGTPRGRGNTGELF
14	TRBV28	ASRHDGGRRWQPQH
13	TRBV7-2	ASSFRMTAPYEQY
13	TRBV5-1	ASSPLAGITDTQY
12	TRBV4-1	ASSQNYINQPQH